This TCR beta chain was captured by sequencing in a study of ipilimumab plus nivolumab after autologous stem cell transplantation. Whole-study context: The DLBCL cohort had primary refractory and relapsed disease, with 18-month progression-free survival of approximately 87% and 28%.

This clone was found a few times. Germline V CDR1 and CDR2: MRHNA, SNTAGT. J gave up 0 bases and V 2 bases, and 5 bases lay outside the gene matches. The CDR3 loop spans 19 amino acids. Generated by immunoSEQ multiplex PCR, the TCRdb table keeps only in-frame clones and is missing some. This table holds roughly 15,000 clones, 70% to 80% found once. The V and J genes are TRBV6-4 and TRBJ2-3; 16 positions match TRBD2. This TCR came from a male donor with diffuse large B-cell lymphoma. Sequenced material: PBMCs, taken in a trial of ipilimumab plus nivolumab as post-transplant consolidation. The CDR3 DNA sequence: TGTGCCAGCAGTGACCCGGGACTAGCGGGGGGGGCAAGCACAGATACGCAGTATTTT. It encodes CASSDPGLAGGASTDTQYF.